The 21 T cell receptor beta chains reported below all come from one sample, sequenced in a study of radiotherapy plus CTLA-4 blockade in lung cancer. Some clones are missing from TCRdb's copy, which holds only in-frame ones; the method was immunoSEQ multiplex PCR. The profile shows about 62,000 clones, 70% to 80% of them singletons. The sequencing used peripheral blood, collected from a patient treated with radiotherapy plus ipilimumab. The receptor set was obtained from a human donor with non-small cell lung cancer who had a complete response to radiotherapy plus ipilimumab.

The CDR3, as DNA: TGTGCCAGCAGCTTTCCCGAGATGGACAGCCCAGTAGAGACCCAGTACTTC. It yields the protein CASSFPEMDSPVETQYF. This rearrangement joins TRBV7-2 to TRBJ2-5; possibly TRBD1 for D (6 bases). CDR1 and CDR2 (germline): SGHTA, FQGNSA. The CDR3 runs to 17 residues. V dropped 3 bases and J dropped 4 bases, with 21 bases sitting between them.

This clone was observed a few times. The V and J genes are TRBV7-2 and TRBJ2-3; TRBD2 agrees at 7 bases. The CDR3 is 16 residues long. The germline CDR1 and CDR2 sequences are SGHTA and FQGNSA. V dropped 4 bases and J dropped 7; count of bases not matched to a gene: 14. CDR3 region: CASSSPTMRGTHTQYF. CDR3 coding DNA: TGTGCCAGCAGCTCCCCTACGATGCGGGGGACGCATACGCAGTATTTT.

This rearrangement joins TRBV9 to TRBJ1-3; 9 bases match TRBD1. V shed 4 bases, J shed 1 base, and the junction held 12 bases outside the gene matches. Germline values: CDR1 SGDLS, CDR2 YYNGEE. This CDR3 is 18 amino acids long. The CDR3 DNA follows: TGTGCCAGCAGCCGAAGGGGGGACAGGGACGTTTCTGGAAACACCATATATTTT. Amino acid sequence: CASSRRGDRDVSGNTIYF.

This clone was counted between two and nine times. V and J are TRBV28 and TRBJ2-5; 7 nucleotides match TRBD2. V was clipped by 6 bases and J by 4 bases; unmatched bases: 5. The CDR3 contains 13 residues. Germline V gene sequence: CDR1 MDHEN, CDR2 SYDVKM. CDR3 amino acids: CASRGRESETQYF. CDR3 bases: TGTGCCAGCAGGGGGCGGGAGTCAGAGACCCAGTACTTC.

V and J are TRBV4-1 and TRBJ2-2; maybe TRBD2 (5 bases). CDR1 and CDR2 (germline): MGHRA, YSYEKL. The CDR3 length is 17 residues. Trimming took off 0 bases at V and 1 base at J, with 12 bases between the two ends. CDR3 coding DNA: TGCGCCAGCAGCCAAGATGGCGTAGGGAGGAACACCGGGGAGCTGTTTTTT. Amino acid sequence: CASSQDGVGRNTGELFF.

This rearrangement joins TRBV9 to TRBJ2-5; possibly TRBD1 for D (6 bases). This CDR3 has 14 amino acids. The V gene lost 3 bases and the J gene lost 3 bases, with 12 bases spanning the gap. Germline CDR1 is SGDLS and CDR2 is YYNGEE. DNA of the CDR3: TGTGCCAGCAGCGGCCGGGACAAGAAAGAGACCCAGTACTTC. This translates into CASSGRDKKETQYF.

The V gene is TRBV19, the J gene TRBJ1-4; D perhaps matches TRBD1 (6 bases). Germline V gives CDR1 LNHDA, CDR2 SQIVND (reference sequence). Deletions cut 5 bases from V and 3 bases from J, with 13 bases between. This CDR3 has 15 residues. The CDR3 reads CASSLWTVSNEKLFF. The CDR3 region has the DNA TGTGCCAGTAGTCTCTGGACAGTCTCTAATGAAAAACTGTTTTTT.

The V and J genes are TRBV25-1 and TRBJ1-1; 11 nucleotides line up with TRBD1. The CDR3 totals 18 residues. J gave up 3 bases and V 5 bases, and 14 bases lay outside the gene matches. Germline CDR1 and CDR2: MGHDK and SYGVNS. DNA for the CDR3: TGTGCCAGCAGTAGCTTAAACCCCAGGACAGGGGGCTACACTGAAGCTTTCTTT. It codes for CASSSLNPRTGGYTEAFF.

The chain carries TRBV28 and TRBJ1-6; maybe TRBD1 (6 bases). Trimming took off 1 base at V and 0 bases at J, with 16 bases between the two ends. This CDR3 is built from 19 residues. Per germline, CDR1 MDHEN and CDR2 SYDVKM. The CDR3 here is CASSLFMRGSSSYNSPLHF. CDR3 in DNA: TGTGCCAGCAGTTTATTTATGAGGGGGAGTAGCTCCTATAATTCACCCCTCCACTTT.

To note about this clone: The junction does not match germline at one end; this may be a read error. The gene calls are TRBV15 and TRBJ2-3, with D tentatively TRBD2 (7 bases). Looked up from germline, CDR1 is LNHNV and CDR2 is YYDKDF (reference sequence). The CDR3 extends over 17 amino acids. DNA for the CDR3: TGTGCCACCGGGGGGGGGCGGGACGGGCCTCCCACAGCTACGCAGTATTTT. This gives the protein CATGGGRDGPPTATQYF.

This clone has only a few counts. One junction end does not reproduce the germline sequence, and a read error may be involved. The J gene is TRBJ1-1, the V gene TRBV7-2; tentative D call: TRBD1 (6 bases). CDR1 and CDR2 from the germline V gene are SGHTA and FQGNSA. The CDR3 is 13 residues long. The CDR3 DNA reads as TGCGCCAGCAGCGGACAGCTGAACACTGAAGCTTTCTTT. Its protein product is CASSGQLNTEAFF. Full variable domain (remainder filled in from reference TRBV7-2 and TRBJ1-1): GAGVSQSPSNKVTEKGKDVELRCDPISGHTALYWYRQSLGQGLEFLIYFQGNSAPDKSGLPSDRFSAERTGGSVSTLTIQRTQQEDSAVYLCASSGQLNTEAFFGQGTRLTVV.

This chain uses TRBV10-2 with TRBJ2-4; D possibly corresponds to TRBD1 (5 bases). The CDR3 contains 16 residues. Trimming stripped 2 bases from V and 2 bases from J, with 13 bases between. The germline CDR1 and CDR2 sequences are WSHSY and SAAADI. Here the CDR3 DNA reads TGCGCCAGCAGTGAGGGGTCGTGGACAACCAAAAACATTCAGTACTTC. This translates into CASSEGSWTTKNIQYF.

J is TRBJ2-1 and V is TRBV20-1; D not resolved. The germline gives CDR1 DFQATT, CDR2 SNEGSKA (reference sequence). This CDR3 is built from 11 residues. Trimming took off 3 bases at V and 6 bases at J, with 6 bases between the two ends. CDR3 loop: CSASSGNEQFF. The CDR3 coding sequence is TGCAGTGCTAGTTCCGGCAATGAGCAGTTCTTC.

This clone has more than one count but fewer than ten. The gene calls are TRBV7-2 and TRBJ2-5; D is unclear. The better agreement between TRBJ2-7 and the DNA end casts doubt on the J call. Germline V gives CDR1 SGHTA, CDR2 FQGNSA. This CDR3 comprises 14 residues. In DNA, the CDR3 is TGTGCCAGCAGCCCAGTAGCCTCCGGCGTCGAGCAGTACTTC. Translation gives CASSPVASGVEQYF.

The V call is TRBV7-8, the J call TRBJ2-7, with D unclear. The CDR3 runs 13 residues. The germline V and J ends were trimmed by 5 bases and 2 bases, with 10 bases remaining between them. The germline V gene has CDR1 SGHVS and CDR2 FQNEAQ. CDR3 loop: CASSPRFAYEQYF. CDR3 nucleotide sequence: TGTGCCAGCAGCCCCAGGTTTGCCTACGAGCAGTACTTC.

This rearrangement joins TRBV10-3 to TRBJ2-1; 13 nucleotides match TRBD2. Germline V gene sequence: CDR1 ENHRY, CDR2 SYGVKD. With V trimmed by 6 bases and J by 2 bases, 7 bases remained unmatched. The CDR3 sequence is 17 residues long. The chain's CDR3 is CAISEHTSGGAYNEQFF. In DNA form, the CDR3 reads TGTGCCATCAGCGAGCACACTAGCGGGGGGGCCTACAATGAGCAGTTCTTC.

Here the CDR3 reads CASSRTGDSNQPQHF. The CDR3 nucleotides read TGTGCCAGCAGCCGGACAGGGGATAGCAATCAGCCCCAGCATTTT. The chain combines TRBV7-2 with TRBJ1-5, with 9 positions matching TRBD1. V gave up 5 bases and J gave up 0 bases; unmatched junction bases: 2. Per the germline V gene, CDR1 is SGHTA and CDR2 is FQGNSA. This CDR3 has 15 amino acids.

This chain joins TRBV6-5 and TRBJ2-2; D may be TRBD1 (6 bases). Germline loops: CDR1 MNHEY, CDR2 SVGAGI. The CDR3 has 15 residues. The V end was cut by 6 bases, the J end by 3 bases, with 14 bases between. The CDR3 spells CASRPSRGYTGELFF. CDR3 DNA sequence: TGTGCCAGCAGGCCGTCCAGGGGTTACACCGGGGAGCTGTTTTTT.

The chain links TRBV7-9 to TRBJ2-2, with D unresolved. The CDR3 is made up of 16 amino acids. Trimming took off 4 bases at V and 1 base at J, with 13 bases between the two ends. Germline V gene sequence: CDR1 SEHNR, CDR2 FQNEAQ (reference sequence). The CDR3: CASSSWRLQNTGELFF. As DNA, the CDR3 is TGTGCCAGCAGCTCCTGGCGGCTCCAGAACACCGGGGAGCTGTTTTTT.

The V and J genes are TRBV7-2 and TRBJ2-2, with TRBD2 as a possible D gene (6 bases). This CDR3 has 15 residues. The V gene's germline CDR1 is SGHTA and CDR2 FQGNSA. Deletions cut 6 bases from V and 7 bases from J, with 18 bases between. The CDR3 coding sequence is TGTGCCAGCAGTCGGAGGGGACCCTTGGGCGGGGAGCTGTTTTTT. This codes for CASSRRGPLGGELFF.

This clone showed up just a few times. This chain joins TRBV7-9 and TRBJ1-1; tentatively, D is TRBD1 (5 bases). Trimming pared 5 bases from V and 5 bases from J, leaving 18 bases between. In germline, CDR1 is SEHNR, CDR2 FQNEAQ (reference sequence). The CDR3 totals 15 residues. The DNA for the CDR3 is TGTGCCAGCAGCACATCTAGCGGGACTCGGACTGAAGCTTTCTTT. Encoded protein: CASSTSSGTRTEAFF. Full variable domain (missing parts from reference TRBV7-9 and TRBJ1-1): DTGVSQNPRHKITKRGQNVTFRCDPISEHNRLYWYRQTLGQGPEFLTYFQNEAQLEKSRLLSDRFSAERPKGSFSTLEIQRTEQGDSAMYLCASSTSSGTRTEAFFGQGTRLTVV.